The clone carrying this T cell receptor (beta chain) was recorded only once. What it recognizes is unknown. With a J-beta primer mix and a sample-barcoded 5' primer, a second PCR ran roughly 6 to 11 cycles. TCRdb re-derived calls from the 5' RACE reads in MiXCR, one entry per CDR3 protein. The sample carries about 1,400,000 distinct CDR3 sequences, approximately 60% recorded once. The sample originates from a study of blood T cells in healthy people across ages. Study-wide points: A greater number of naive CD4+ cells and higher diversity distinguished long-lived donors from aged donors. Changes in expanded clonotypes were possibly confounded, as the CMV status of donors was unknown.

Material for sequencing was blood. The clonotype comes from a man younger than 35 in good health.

The CDR3 protein is CASSLGGVGLSDSPLHF. For the CDR3, the DNA is TGTGCCAGCAGTTTAGGGGGCGTCGGGCTTAGTGATTCACCCCTCCACTTT. The rearrangement joins TRBV12-3 or TRBV12-4 to TRBJ1-6; D perhaps matches TRBD1 (5 bases). The ends were cut back, 1 base at V and 8 bases at J, with 18 bases in the middle. CDR3 length equals 17 residues.